A selection of T cell receptor beta chains follows, all from one sample in a study of T cells in Graves' hyperthyroidism and ophthalmopathy. MiXCR was run by TCRdb on the multiplex PCR reads, yielding one entry per CDR3 protein. The sample contains under 800,000 distinct CDR3 sequences, around 15% of which appear only once. The sample was blood. All receptors derive from a woman aged 18-30 years with Graves' hyperthyroidism. The CDR3 runs from the conserved cysteine through the conserved F or W. Fields, in order: clone size, D gene, J gene, V gene, CDR3 protein, CDR3 DNA. A D gene is named only where the DNA matches it firmly. The listing skips clone size in some rows; elsewhere it reads once, few, many or a size class.

few,TRBD1,TRBJ1-2,TRBV29-1,CSVGPSERDRGLRNYGYTF,TGCAGCGTTGGCCCCTCTGAGCGGGACAGGGGGCTTCGTAACTATGGCTACACCTTC
many,.,TRBJ2-3,TRBV6-2/TRBV6-3,CASSYTGRRPFTDTQYF,TGTGCCAGCAGTTACACAGGACGGCGCCCATTCACAGATACGCAGTATTTT
few,.,TRBJ2-5,TRBV28,CASHSGTPGTQYF,TGTGCCAGTCACTCCGGGACCCCCGGGACCCAGTACTTC
many,.,TRBJ2-3,TRBV12-3/TRBV12-4,CASTPSGARTDTQYF,TGTGCCAGCACCCCGAGCGGAGCCCGCACAGATACGCAGTATTTT
many,TRBD1,TRBJ2-7,TRBV2,CASGGQGWNEQYF,TGTGCCAGCGGAGGACAGGGGTGGAACGAGCAGTACTTC
many,TRBD2,TRBJ2-2,TRBV20-1,CSASSSGNTGELFF,TGCAGTGCTAGTTCTAGCGGGAACACCGGGGAGCTGTTTTTT
few,TRBD2,TRBJ2-1,TRBV4-3,CASSPAGIYNEQFF,TGCGCCAGCAGCCCAGCGGGGATCTACAATGAGCAGTTCTTC
.,.,TRBJ2-3,TRBV11-2,CASSPTGVGTQYF,TGTGCCAGCAGCCCCACAGGAGTCGGAACGCAGTATTTT
.,.,TRBJ1-5,TRBV28,CASSYWPTGSHNQPQHF,TGTGCCAGCAGTTATTGGCCTACAGGGTCCCACAATCAGCCCCAGCATTTT
few,TRBD2,TRBJ2-7,TRBV14,CASSPLISRGGRTYEQYF,TGTGCCAGCAGCCCACTTATCTCCCGTGGCGGGAGAACCTACGAGCAGTACTTC
.,.,TRBJ2-7,TRBV27,CASSLTAYYEQYF,TGTGCCAGCAGTTTGACAGCTTACTACGAGCAGTACTTC
many,.,TRBJ1-6,TRBV28,CASSRDGINSPLHF,TGTGCCAGCAGTCGCGACGGGATTAATTCACCCCTCCACTTT
.,TRBD1,TRBJ2-3,TRBV12-5,CASGSSTGLYTDTQYF,TGTGCTAGTGGTTCTTCGACAGGGCTCTACACAGATACGCAGTATTTT
.,TRBD2,TRBJ2-7,TRBV6-1,CASSWETSGRATSFEQYF,TGTGCCAGCAGTTGGGAGACTAGCGGGAGGGCCACCTCCTTCGAGCAGTACTTC
.,TRBD1,TRBJ1-1,TRBV6-2/TRBV6-3,CASSRQGTPEAFF,TGTGCCAGCAGTCGACAGGGAACCCCTGAAGCTTTCTTT
many,TRBD2,TRBJ2-1,TRBV20-1,CSARGASGRAYNEQFF,TGCAGTGCTAGAGGTGCTAGCGGGAGGGCCTACAATGAGCAGTTCTTC
.,TRBD2,TRBJ2-3,TRBV29-1,CSVEGTSGSGTDTQYF,TGCAGCGTTGAAGGGACTAGCGGGAGTGGAACAGATACGCAGTATTTT
.,.,TRBJ2-1,TRBV7-2,CASSLNLNYNEQFF,TGTGCCAGCAGCCTCAATTTGAATTACAATGAGCAGTTCTTC
many,TRBD1,TRBJ1-1,TRBV4-1,CASSHLRTGAASEAFF,TGCGCCAGCAGCCATCTGCGGACAGGCGCCGCGAGTGAAGCTTTCTTT
many,TRBD2,TRBJ2-1,TRBV12-3/TRBV12-4,CASSLALGEGVNEQFF,TGTGCCAGCAGTTTAGCGCTCGGGGAGGGCGTCAATGAGCAGTTCTTC
many,TRBD2,TRBJ2-3,TRBV20-1,CSARFNRLAAEGIRTDTQYF,TGCAGTGCTAGGTTCAACCGACTAGCGGCCGAGGGCATCCGAACAGATACGCAGTATTTT
many,TRBD2,TRBJ2-3,TRBV6-1,CASSSILAGVSDTQYF,TGTGCCAGCAGTTCGATACTAGCGGGAGTTTCAGATACGCAGTATTTT
few,.,TRBJ2-2,TRBV4-1,CASSHDGWGGISGELFF,TGCGCCAGCAGCCACGACGGGTGGGGGGGCATCAGCGGGGAGCTGTTTTTT
few,TRBD1,TRBJ2-5,TRBV20-1,CSARGQGLTQYF,TGCAGTGCTAGAGGACAGGGCCTGACCCAGTACTTC
many,.,TRBJ1-2,TRBV2,CASSEDTGIYGYTF,TGTGCCAGCAGTGAAGACACAGGAATCTATGGCTACACCTTC
many,.,TRBJ2-7,TRBV30,CAWSSGAGSEQYF,TGTGCCTGGAGCAGTGGCGCGGGGAGCGAGCAGTACTTC
few,.,TRBJ2-7,TRBV10-2,CASSWQGTRREGEQYF,TGCGCCAGCAGTTGGCAGGGAACCCGTCGCGAAGGCGAGCAGTACTTC
.,.,TRBJ2-7,TRBV18,CASSPGGTRIYEQYF,TGTGCCAGCTCACCGGGGGGTACACGGATCTACGAGCAGTACTTC
.,.,TRBJ2-5,TRBV6-5,CASSYSIRSGETQYF,TGTGCCAGCAGTTACTCGATTCGCAGCGGGGAGACCCAGTACTTC
many,TRBD1,TRBJ2-7,TRBV7-2,CASSSHGQGDEQYF,TGTGCCAGCAGCTCGCACGGACAGGGCGACGAGCAGTACTTC